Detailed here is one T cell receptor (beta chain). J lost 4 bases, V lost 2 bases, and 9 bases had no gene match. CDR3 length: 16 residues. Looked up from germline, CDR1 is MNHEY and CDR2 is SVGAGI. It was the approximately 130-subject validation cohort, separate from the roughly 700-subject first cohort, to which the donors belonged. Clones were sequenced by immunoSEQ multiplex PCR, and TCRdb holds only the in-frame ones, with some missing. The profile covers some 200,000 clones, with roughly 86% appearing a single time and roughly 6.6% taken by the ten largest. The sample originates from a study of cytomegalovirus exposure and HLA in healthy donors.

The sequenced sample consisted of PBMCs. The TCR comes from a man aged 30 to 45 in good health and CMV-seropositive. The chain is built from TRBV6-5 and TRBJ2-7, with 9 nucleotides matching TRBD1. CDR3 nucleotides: TGTGCCAGCAGTTACCACGTCGGGACAGGGTATTACGAGCAGTACTTC. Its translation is CASSYHVGTGYYEQYF.